The 22 T cell receptor beta chains listed next were all sequenced from one sample in a study of cytomegalovirus exposure and HLA in healthy donors. PCR used 60 Vbeta primers and 13 Jbeta primers. TCRdb keeps only in-frame clones here, not all; method: immunoSEQ multiplex PCR. The table lists under 150,000 clones, 82% of them singletons. The sequenced material came from PBMCs. These receptors were obtained from a boy aged 2-9 years in good health and CMV-seronegative.

This clone has only a few counts. The chain couples TRBV6-1 to TRBJ2-7; 11 nucleotides line up with TRBD1. V lost 7 bases to trimming and J lost 3 bases; unmatched junction nucleotides: 5. CDR3 size: 14 residues. The germline V gene encodes CDR1 MNHNS and CDR2 SASEGT. The CDR3 coding sequence is TGTGCCAGCACAGGGGGGACAGGGGGCTACGAGCAGTACTTC. It is translated as CASTGGTGGYEQYF.

V gene TRBV9 combines with J gene TRBJ1-2, with D perhaps matching TRBD1 (6 bases). Germline V gene lookup returns CDR1 SGDLS and CDR2 YYNGEE. The CDR3 extends over 17 amino acids. The ends were cut back, 3 bases at V and 4 bases at J, with 22 bases in the middle. This CDR3 reads CASSERQVPTSFYGYTF. CDR3 nucleotide sequence: TGTGCCAGCAGCGAGAGACAGGTGCCTACCAGCTTCTATGGCTACACCTTC.

V and J are TRBV6-4 and TRBJ2-7; 9 bases match TRBD2. Germline V gene lookup returns CDR1 MRHNA and CDR2 SNTAGT. V dropped 5 bases and J dropped 4; count of bases not matched to a gene: 3. This CDR3 is built from 13 residues. CDR3 sequence: CASSCGGGYEQYV. CDR3 coding DNA: TGTGCCAGCAGTTGCGGGGGGGGGTACGAGCAGTACGTC.

The chain is built from TRBV28 and TRBJ2-3; 10 bases agree with TRBD1. Per germline, CDR1 MDHEN and CDR2 SYDVKM. The ends lost 2 bases at V and 7 bases at J; junction bases unmatched: 3. The CDR3 consists of 14 residues. The CDR3 DNA reads as TGTGCCAGCAGTTTAGTGGGACAGGGGAATACGCAGTATTTT. Protein product: CASSLVGQGNTQYF.

V usage is TRBV29-1 and J usage is TRBJ2-3, with D possibly matching TRBD1 (6 bases). CDR1 is SQVTM and CDR2 is ANQGSEA in the germline V gene. CDR3 length: 12 amino acids. The germline V and J ends were trimmed by 0 bases and 8 bases, with 9 bases remaining between them. CDR3 protein: CSVEDQDSTQYF. The CDR3 nucleotides are TGCAGCGTTGAAGATCAGGACAGTACGCAGTATTTT.

The chain couples TRBV19 to TRBJ2-7; 13 positions agree with TRBD2. Germline V lookup: CDR1 LNHDA, CDR2 SQIVND (reference sequence). V was pared by 3 bases and J by 4 bases, with 3 bases of the junction left unmatched. The CDR3 is made up of 15 amino acids. Here the CDR3 reads CASSIGTSGKYEQYV. CDR3 nucleotide sequence: TGTGCCAGTAGTATCGGGACTAGCGGGAAATACGAGCAGTACGTC.

This clone was observed a single time. V and J are TRBV27 and TRBJ2-1; 13 nucleotides agree with TRBD2. This CDR3 spans 16 amino acids. Germline values: CDR1 MNHEY, CDR2 SMNVEV (reference sequence). The trim removed 3 bases at V and 10 bases at J, leaving 9 bases unmatched. The CDR3 bases are TGTGCCAGCAGTTTGAGATGGACTAGCGGGAGTGGCGAGCAGTTCTTC. Its protein product is CASSLRWTSGSGEQFF.

The gene calls are TRBV5-1 and TRBJ2-1; 7 bases fit TRBD2. The germline V gene has CDR1 SGHRS and CDR2 YFSETQ. The V and J ends lost 3 bases and 2 bases, in that order; junction bases with no gene match: 2. This CDR3 contains 14 residues. This CDR3 is CASSSSGPYNEQFF. CDR3 DNA: TGCGCCAGCAGCTCTAGCGGTCCCTACAATGAGCAGTTCTTC. The full variable domain, in which reference TRBV5-1 and TRBJ2-1 provide the parts outside the CDR3, is KAGVTQTPRYLIKTRGQQVTLSCSPISGHRSVSWYQQTPGQGLQFLFEYFSETQRNKGNFPGRFSGRQFSNSRSEMNVSTLELGDSALYLCASSSSGPYNEQFFGPGTRLTVL.

This clone was observed a single time. In DNA, the CDR3 is TGTGCCATCTCCCCGCAGGGGTACAATGAGCAGTTCTTC. This codes for CAISPQGYNEQFF. This rearrangement joins TRBV6-1 to TRBJ2-1, with a possible D match to TRBD1 (6 bases). V lost 10 bases, J lost 4 bases, and 14 bases lay in between. The germline V gene has CDR1 MNHNS and CDR2 SASEGT. The CDR3 spans 13 residues.

The chain joins TRBV7-9 to TRBJ1-4; D not resolved. Trimming removed 2 bases at V and 5 bases at J, with 9 bases between. The CDR3 runs 14 residues. Germline CDR1 and CDR2: SEHNR and FQNEAQ (reference sequence). In DNA, the CDR3 is TGTGCCAGCAGCTTATTCGAGTCGAATGAAAAACTGTTTTTT. It yields the protein CASSLFESNEKLFF.

The chain carries TRBV11-2 and TRBJ2-3; D unclear. Germline lookup yields CDR1 SGHAT and CDR2 FQNNGV. CDR3 size: 13 residues. Trimming cost V 6 bases and J 1 base, with 8 bases left between them. Written as DNA, the CDR3 is TGTGCCAGCAGGGTTCTAGGCACAGATACGCAGTATTTT. The encoded protein is CASRVLGTDTQYF.

The sample holds one count of this clone. The J gene is TRBJ2-1, the V gene TRBV2, with 13 nucleotides matching TRBD2. CDR3 length: 15 residues. Losses at the gene ends were 6 bases for V and 8 bases for J; bases not matched to a gene: 7. The V gene's germline CDR1 is SNHLY and CDR2 FYNNEI. CDR3 nucleotide sequence: TGTGCCAGCAGGATGGGACTAGCGGGAAAGGATGAGCAGTTCTTC. Amino acid sequence: CASRMGLAGKDEQFF.

As DNA, the CDR3 is TGTGCCAGCAAGATAGAGAGACTAGCGGGCGGGAATGAGCAGTTCTTC. This sequence encodes CASKIERLAGGNEQFF. This chain uses TRBV21-1 with TRBJ2-1; the D call TRBD2 from the table was never checked on the DNA. TRBV21-1 is classified as a pseudogene. The CDR3 is made up of 16 amino acids.

The chain employs TRBV10-3 and TRBJ2-3; D is possibly TRBD1 (5 bases). V lost 0 bases and J lost 6, with 16 bases in between. The CDR3 length is 16 residues. Germline V lookup: CDR1 ENHRY, CDR2 SYGVKD. The CDR3 nucleotides read TGTGCCATCAGTGAGTCCAGGGAAGGTAATCTTGATACGCAGTATTTT. Translation: CAISESREGNLDTQYF.

The V call is TRBV4-1, the J call TRBJ2-2; TRBD1 aligns across 7 bases. CDR3 length: 17 amino acids. From germline, CDR1 is MGHRA and CDR2 YSYEKL. The V gene end was trimmed by 6 bases and the J gene end by 0 bases; junction bases not matched to a gene: 10. The CDR3 bases are TGCGCCAGCAGTCTTAATACAGGGGATTCGAACACCGGGGAGCTGTTTTTT. It translates to CASSLNTGDSNTGELFF.

The chain links TRBV4-2 to TRBJ2-1; TRBD2 might be the D (6 bases). Germline V gene lookup returns CDR1 LGHNA and CDR2 YNFKEQ. The CDR3 is made up of 15 amino acids. V was trimmed by 4 bases and J by 8 bases, leaving 18 bases between them. For the CDR3, the DNA is TGTGCCAGCAGCCCACTAGCAGACCGTCTCCATGAGCAGTTCTTC. Residues: CASSPLADRLHEQFF.

This chain links TRBV7-9 with TRBJ2-5; D is undetermined. The CDR3 is 16 residues long. Germline V gene sequence: CDR1 SEHNR, CDR2 FQNEAQ (reference sequence). The V and J ends lost 0 bases and 0 bases respectively, with 11 bases between them. The CDR3 protein is CASSLAGAAYQETQYF. The CDR3, as DNA: TGTGCCAGCAGCTTAGCAGGAGCAGCCTACCAAGAGACCCAGTACTTC.

The chain joins TRBV2 to TRBJ1-4; D not certain. CDR1 and CDR2 from the germline V gene are SNHLY and FYNNEI. Deletions cut 5 bases from V and 5 bases from J, with 15 bases between. The length of the CDR3 is 15 residues. Here the CDR3 DNA reads TGTGCCAGCAGTCCTAACCTAGGCCAAAATGAAAAACTGTTTTTT. It yields the protein CASSPNLGQNEKLFF.

The chain combines TRBV19 with TRBJ2-5, with D possibly TRBD2 on 6 matching bases. This CDR3 comprises 15 residues. V lost 5 bases and J 1 base, leaving 14 bases between the germline ends. Germline values: CDR1 LNHDA, CDR2 SQIVND (reference sequence). The CDR3: CASSLSGTLQETQYF. The CDR3 coding sequence is TGTGCCAGTAGTCTCTCCGGGACTCTCCAAGAGACCCAGTACTTC.

The chain joins TRBV1 to TRBJ2-6; the DNA was not compared with TRBD1, the D call given in the table. TRBV1 is a documented pseudogene. The CDR3 runs to 19 residues. CDR3 DNA sequence: TGCACCAGCAGCCCAACTTCCGGGACAGGGGTTTCTGGGGCCAACGTCCTGACTTTC. It yields the protein CTSSPTSGTGVSGANVLTF.

The chain links TRBV19 to TRBJ1-2, with 12 bases fitting TRBD1. Germline V gene sequence: CDR1 LNHDA, CDR2 SQIVND (reference sequence). Trimming at V came to 6 bases and at J to 6 bases, leaving 8 bases not matched to a gene. This CDR3 is built from 15 residues. The CDR3 spells CASSAGTGGSHGYTF. The CDR3 nucleotides are TGTGCCAGTAGCGCCGGGACAGGGGGCTCACATGGCTACACCTTC.

V is TRBV18 and J is TRBJ1-3; D not resolved. Trimming pared 3 bases from V and 1 base from J, leaving 10 bases between. CDR1 KGHSH and CDR2 LQKENI come from the germline V gene. The CDR3 covers 15 residues. CDR3 bases: TGTGCCAGCTCACCCTTGACGGGATCTGGAAACACCATATATTTT. Protein: CASSPLTGSGNTIYF. Based on the CDR3 plus reference TRBV18 and TRBJ1-3, the full variable domain is NAGVMQNPRHLVRRRGQEARLRCSPMKGHSHVYWYRQLPEEGLKFMVYLQKENIIDESGMPKERFSAEFPKEGPSILRIQQVVRGDSAAYFCASSPLTGSGNTIYFGEGSWLTVV.